Sequencing of this T cell receptor (beta chain) was carried out in a study of cytomegalovirus exposure and HLA in healthy donors. General study points: A previous analysis found most TCR beta V segments productive roughly 87% or roughly 30% of the time. Researchers catalogued 160 or so TCR beta chains as cytomegalovirus-associated. No immune exposure information besides CMV serostatus was available.

Primers for the PCR totalled 60 Vbeta and 13 Jbeta. Profiling relied on immunoSEQ multiplex PCR, and the TCRdb table lists in-frame clones only, not all of them. This table lists some 120,000 clones. With respect to this clone: Its antigen is unidentified.

Germline V gives CDR1 GTSNPN, CDR2 SVGIG (reference sequence). V gave up 3 bases and J gave up 4 bases, with 10 bases separating them. The CDR3 consists of 13 residues. The V and J genes are TRBV30 and TRBJ1-3, with D possibly being TRBD1 (5 bases). The sequencing input was PBMCs. The sequence came from a young man in good health and CMV-seronegative. The DNA for the CDR3 is TGTGCCTGGAGCGGGGGGGGAGGAAACACCATATATTTT. Its protein is CAWSGGGGNTIYF.